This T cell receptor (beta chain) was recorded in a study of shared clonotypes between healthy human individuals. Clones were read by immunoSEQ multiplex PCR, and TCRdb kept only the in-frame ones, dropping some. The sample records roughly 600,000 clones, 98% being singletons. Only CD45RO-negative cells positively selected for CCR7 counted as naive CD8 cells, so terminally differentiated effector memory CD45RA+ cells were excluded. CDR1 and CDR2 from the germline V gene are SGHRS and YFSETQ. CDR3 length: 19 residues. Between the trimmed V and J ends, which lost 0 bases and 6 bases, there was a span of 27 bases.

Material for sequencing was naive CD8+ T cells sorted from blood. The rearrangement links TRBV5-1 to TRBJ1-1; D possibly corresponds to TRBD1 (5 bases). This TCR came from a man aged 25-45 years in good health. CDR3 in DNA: TGCGCCAGCAGCTTGGTAGGGTCGGGCCAGGGACCGGATAAGGCTGAAGCTTTCTTT. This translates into CASSLVGSGQGPDKAEAFF.